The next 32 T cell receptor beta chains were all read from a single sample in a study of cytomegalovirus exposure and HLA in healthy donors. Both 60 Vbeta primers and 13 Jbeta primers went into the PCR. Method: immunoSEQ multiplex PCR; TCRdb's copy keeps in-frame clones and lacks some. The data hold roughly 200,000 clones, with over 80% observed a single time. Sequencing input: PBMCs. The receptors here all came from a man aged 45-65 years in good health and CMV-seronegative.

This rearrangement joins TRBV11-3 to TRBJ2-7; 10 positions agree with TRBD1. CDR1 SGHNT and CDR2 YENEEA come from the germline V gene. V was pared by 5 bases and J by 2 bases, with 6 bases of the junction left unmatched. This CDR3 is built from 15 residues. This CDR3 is CASSQRQGATYEQYF. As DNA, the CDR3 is TGTGCCAGCAGCCAAAGACAGGGGGCAACCTACGAGCAGTACTTC. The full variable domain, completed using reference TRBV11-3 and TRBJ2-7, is EAGVVQSPRYKIIEKKQPVAFWCNPISGHNTLYWYLQNLGQGPELLIRYENEEAVDDSQLPKDRFSAERLKGVDSTLKIQPAELGDSAVYLCASSQRQGATYEQYFGPGTRLTVT.

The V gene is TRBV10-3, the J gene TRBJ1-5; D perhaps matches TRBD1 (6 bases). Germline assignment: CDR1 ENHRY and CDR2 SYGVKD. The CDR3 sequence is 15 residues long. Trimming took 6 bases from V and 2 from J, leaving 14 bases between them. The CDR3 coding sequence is TGTGCCATCAGCTCAGGGGAATCGGGCAATCAGCCCCAGCATTTT. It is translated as CAISSGESGNQPQHF.

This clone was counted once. CDR3 region: CASSLGLQTYEQYF. The DNA of the CDR3 is TGTGCCAGCAGTTTAGGACTCCAAACCTACGAGCAGTACTTC. The chain is built from TRBV27 and TRBJ2-7; D perhaps matches TRBD2 (5 bases). Trimming pared 2 bases from V and 2 bases from J, leaving 10 bases between. CDR1 and CDR2 (germline): MNHEY, SMNVEV (reference sequence). This CDR3 contains 14 residues.

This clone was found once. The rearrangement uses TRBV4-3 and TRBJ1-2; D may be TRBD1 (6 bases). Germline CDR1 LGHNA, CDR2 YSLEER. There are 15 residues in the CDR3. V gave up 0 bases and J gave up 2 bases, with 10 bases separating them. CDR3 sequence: CASSQDGGLNYGYTF. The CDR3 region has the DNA TGCGCCAGCAGCCAAGACGGGGGGCTCAACTATGGCTACACCTTC.

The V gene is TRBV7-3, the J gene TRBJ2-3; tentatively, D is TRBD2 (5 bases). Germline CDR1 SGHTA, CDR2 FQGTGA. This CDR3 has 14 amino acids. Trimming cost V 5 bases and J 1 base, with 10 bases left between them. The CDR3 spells CASSTTGGTDTQYF. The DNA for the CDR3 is TGTGCCAGCAGCACGACCGGGGGCACAGATACGCAGTATTTT.

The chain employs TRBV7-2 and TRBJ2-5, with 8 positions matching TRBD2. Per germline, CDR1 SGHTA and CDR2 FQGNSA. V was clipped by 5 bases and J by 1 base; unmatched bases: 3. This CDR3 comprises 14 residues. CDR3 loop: CASSLTSGQETQYF. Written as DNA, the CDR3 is TGTGCCAGCAGCCTCACTAGCGGCCAAGAGACCCAGTACTTC.

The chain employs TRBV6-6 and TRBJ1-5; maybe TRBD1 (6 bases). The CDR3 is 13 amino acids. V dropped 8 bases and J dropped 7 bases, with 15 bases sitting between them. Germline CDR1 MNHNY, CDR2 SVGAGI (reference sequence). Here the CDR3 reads CASGVGGGQPQHF. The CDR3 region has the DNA TGTGCCAGCGGGGTAGGGGGGGGACAGCCCCAGCATTTT.

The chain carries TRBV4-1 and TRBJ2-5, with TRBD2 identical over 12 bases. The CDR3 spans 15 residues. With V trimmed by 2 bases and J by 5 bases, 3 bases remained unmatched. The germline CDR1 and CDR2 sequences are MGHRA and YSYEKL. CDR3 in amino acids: CASSQRLAGVETQYF. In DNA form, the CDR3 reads TGCGCCAGCAGCCAACGACTAGCGGGAGTCGAGACCCAGTACTTC.

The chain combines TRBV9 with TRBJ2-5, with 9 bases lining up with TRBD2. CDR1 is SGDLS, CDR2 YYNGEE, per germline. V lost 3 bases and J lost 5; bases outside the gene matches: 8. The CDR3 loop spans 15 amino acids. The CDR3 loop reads CASSAGGGDEETQYF. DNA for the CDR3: TGTGCCAGCAGCGCCGGCGGGGGGGATGAGGAGACCCAGTACTTC.

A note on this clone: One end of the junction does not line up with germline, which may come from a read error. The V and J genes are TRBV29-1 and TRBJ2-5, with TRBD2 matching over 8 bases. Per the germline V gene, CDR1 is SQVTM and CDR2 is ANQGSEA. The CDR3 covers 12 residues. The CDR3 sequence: CSVEERGTEQYF. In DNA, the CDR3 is TGCAGCGTCGAAGAGCGGGGGACTGAGCAGTACTTC.

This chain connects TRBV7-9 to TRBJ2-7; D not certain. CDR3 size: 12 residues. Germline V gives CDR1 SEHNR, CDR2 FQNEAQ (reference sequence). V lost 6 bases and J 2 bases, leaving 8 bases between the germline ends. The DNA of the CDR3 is TGTGCCAGCAGTCCAGAAGCCTACGAGCAGTACTTC. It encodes CASSPEAYEQYF. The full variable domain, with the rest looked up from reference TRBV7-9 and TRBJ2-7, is DTGVSQNPRHKITKRGQNVTFRCDPISEHNRLYWYRQTLGQGPEFLTYFQNEAQLEKSRLLSDRFSAERPKGSFSTLEIQRTEQGDSAMYLCASSPEAYEQYFGPGTRLTVT.

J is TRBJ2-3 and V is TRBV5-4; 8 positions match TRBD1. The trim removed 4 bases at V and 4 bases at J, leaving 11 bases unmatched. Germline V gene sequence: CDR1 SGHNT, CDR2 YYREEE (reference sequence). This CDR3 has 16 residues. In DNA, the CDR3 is TGTGCCAGCAGCCCCCCGACAGGGGAGGATCCAGATACGCAGTATTTT. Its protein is CASSPPTGEDPDTQYF.

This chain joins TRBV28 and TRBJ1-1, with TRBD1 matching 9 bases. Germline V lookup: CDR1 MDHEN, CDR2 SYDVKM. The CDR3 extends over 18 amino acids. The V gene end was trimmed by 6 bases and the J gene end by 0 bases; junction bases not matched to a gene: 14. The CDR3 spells CASRSGTGRAQLNTEAFF. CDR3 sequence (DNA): TGTGCCAGCAGGTCCGGGACAGGGCGGGCTCAGTTGAACACTGAAGCTTTCTTT.

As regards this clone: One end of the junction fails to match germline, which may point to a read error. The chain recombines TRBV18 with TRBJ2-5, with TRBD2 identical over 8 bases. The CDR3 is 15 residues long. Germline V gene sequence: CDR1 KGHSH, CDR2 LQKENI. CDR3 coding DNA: TGTGCCAGCTTACCACTGAGCACTAGCGGACCGAGGGAGTACTTC. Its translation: CASLPLSTSGPREYF.

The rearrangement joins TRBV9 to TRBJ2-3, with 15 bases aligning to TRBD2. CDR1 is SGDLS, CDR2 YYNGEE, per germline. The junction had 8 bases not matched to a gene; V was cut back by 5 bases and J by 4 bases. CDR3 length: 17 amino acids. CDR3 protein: CASSHGLAGGVADTQYF. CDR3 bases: TGTGCCAGCAGTCATGGACTAGCGGGGGGGGTCGCAGATACGCAGTATTTT.

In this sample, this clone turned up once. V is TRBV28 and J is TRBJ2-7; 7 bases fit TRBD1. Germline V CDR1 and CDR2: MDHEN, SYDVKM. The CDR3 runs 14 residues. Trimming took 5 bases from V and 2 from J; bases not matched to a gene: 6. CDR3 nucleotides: TGTGCCAGCAGTCCCGGGGACAGTACCTACGAGCAGTACTTC. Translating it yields CASSPGDSTYEQYF.

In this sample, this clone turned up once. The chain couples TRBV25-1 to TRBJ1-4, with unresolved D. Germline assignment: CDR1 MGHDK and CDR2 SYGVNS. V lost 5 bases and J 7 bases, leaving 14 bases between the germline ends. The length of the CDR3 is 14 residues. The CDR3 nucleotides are TGTGCCAGCAGTCCTGCCCGAGCGGTTGAAAAACTGTTTTTT. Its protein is CASSPARAVEKLFF.

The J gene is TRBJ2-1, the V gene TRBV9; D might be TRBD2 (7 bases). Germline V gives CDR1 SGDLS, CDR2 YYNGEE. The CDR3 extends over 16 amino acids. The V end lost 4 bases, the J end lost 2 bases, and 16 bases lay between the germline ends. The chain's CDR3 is CASSPGAGVPYNEQFF. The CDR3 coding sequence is TGTGCCAGCAGCCCAGGGGCGGGAGTGCCCTACAATGAGCAGTTCTTC.

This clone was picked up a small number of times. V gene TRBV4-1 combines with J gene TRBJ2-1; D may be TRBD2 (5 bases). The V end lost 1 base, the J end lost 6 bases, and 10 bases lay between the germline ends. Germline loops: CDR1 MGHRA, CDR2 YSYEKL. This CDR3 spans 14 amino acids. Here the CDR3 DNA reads TGCGCCAGCAGCCAAGTCAAGGAGGTCAATGAGCAGTTCTTC. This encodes CASSQVKEVNEQFF.

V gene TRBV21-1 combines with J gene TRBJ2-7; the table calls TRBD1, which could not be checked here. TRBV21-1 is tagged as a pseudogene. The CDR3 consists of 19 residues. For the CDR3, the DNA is TGTGCCAGCAGCAGAGACAGGGGGCGAAACGGGAGATCTTTCTACGAGCAGTACTTC. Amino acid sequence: CASSRDRGRNGRSFYEQYF.

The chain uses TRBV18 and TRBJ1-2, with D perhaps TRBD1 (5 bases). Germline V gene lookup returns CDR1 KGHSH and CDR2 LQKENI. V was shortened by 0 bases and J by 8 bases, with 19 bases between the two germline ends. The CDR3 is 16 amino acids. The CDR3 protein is CASSPPVRNGAGGYTF. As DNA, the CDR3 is TGTGCCAGCTCACCACCGGTTAGAAATGGGGCTGGGGGCTACACCTTC.

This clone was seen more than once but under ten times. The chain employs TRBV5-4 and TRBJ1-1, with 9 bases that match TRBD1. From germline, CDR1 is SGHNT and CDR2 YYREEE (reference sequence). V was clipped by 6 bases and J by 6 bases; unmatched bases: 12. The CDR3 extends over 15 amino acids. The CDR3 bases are TGTGCCAGCAACCTACAGGGGGCAACGGGCGCTGAAGCTTTCTTT. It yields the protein CASNLQGATGAEAFF.

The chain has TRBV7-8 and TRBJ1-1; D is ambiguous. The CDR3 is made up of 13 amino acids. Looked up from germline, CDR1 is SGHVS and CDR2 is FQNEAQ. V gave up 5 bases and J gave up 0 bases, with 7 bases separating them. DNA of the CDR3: TGTGCCAGCAGCGTTCAGGTGAACACTGAAGCTTTCTTT. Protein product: CASSVQVNTEAFF.

The CDR3 here is CASSAPGQRLLGYEQYF. The CDR3 region has the DNA TGTGCCAGCAGTGCCCCTGGACAGCGACTTCTTGGCTACGAGCAGTACTTC. The chain recombines TRBV6-1 with TRBJ2-5; maybe TRBD1 (6 bases). The DNA end lines up better with TRBJ2-7; the J call may be wrong. The germline V gene has CDR1 MNHNS and CDR2 SASEGT. The CDR3 length is 17 residues.

CDR3 nucleotide sequence: TGTGCCAGCAGGGAACAGGGGATTAACCAGCCCCAGCATTTT. Translating gives CASREQGINQPQHF. The J gene is TRBJ1-5, the V gene TRBV2; 7 nucleotides align to TRBD1. Germline V gene sequence: CDR1 SNHLY, CDR2 FYNNEI. Trimming removed 6 bases from V and 7 bases from J; junction bases left unmatched: 9. The CDR3 covers 14 residues.

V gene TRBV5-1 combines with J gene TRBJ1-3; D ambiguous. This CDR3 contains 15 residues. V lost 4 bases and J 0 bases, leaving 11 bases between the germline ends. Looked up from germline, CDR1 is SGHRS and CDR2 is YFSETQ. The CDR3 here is CASSLTGISGNTIYF. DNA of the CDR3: TGCGCCAGCAGCCTGACGGGAATCTCTGGAAACACCATATATTTT.

CDR3 nucleotides: TGCGCCAGCCGACTAGCGGGAGTGGACGGGGAGCTGTTTTTT. Protein product: CASRLAGVDGELFF. This rearrangement joins TRBV5-1 to TRBJ2-2; 12 bases line up with TRBD2. The CDR3 covers 14 residues. Germline CDR1 reads SGHRS; CDR2 reads YFSETQ. The J segment lost 7 bases and the V segment lost 7 bases, leaving 5 bases of the junction unmatched.

The CDR3 spells CASSSQGAGETQYF. The CDR3 DNA reads TGCGCCAGCAGCTCGCAGGGGGCCGGAGAGACCCAGTACTTC. The chain is built from TRBV5-1 and TRBJ2-5; TRBD1 aligns across 8 bases. This CDR3 has 14 residues. V gave up 3 bases and J gave up 4 bases; unmatched junction bases: 5. The germline V gene has CDR1 SGHRS and CDR2 YFSETQ.

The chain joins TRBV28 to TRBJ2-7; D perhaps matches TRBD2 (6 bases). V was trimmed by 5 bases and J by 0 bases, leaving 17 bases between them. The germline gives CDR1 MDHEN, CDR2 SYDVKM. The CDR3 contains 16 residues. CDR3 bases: TGTGCCAGCAGTACCATAGCGGCCACGAGCTCCTACGAGCAGTACTTC. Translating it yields CASSTIAATSSYEQYF.

The CDR3 DNA follows: TGTGCCAGCAGGGCTACAGGGTTAAAGGGGGCCACTGAAGCTTTCTTT. This translates into CASRATGLKGATEAFF. The chain couples TRBV2 to TRBJ1-1, with 7 nucleotides matching TRBD1. The CDR3 contains 16 residues. In germline, CDR1 is SNHLY, CDR2 FYNNEI. The trim removed 6 bases at V and 4 bases at J, leaving 14 bases unmatched.

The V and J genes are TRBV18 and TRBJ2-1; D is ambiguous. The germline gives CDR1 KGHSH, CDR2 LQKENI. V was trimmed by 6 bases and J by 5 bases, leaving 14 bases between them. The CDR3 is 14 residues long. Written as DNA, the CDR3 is TGTGCCAGCTCCAACGCCAGGAAGAACAATGAGCAGTTCTTC. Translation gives CASSNARKNNEQFF.

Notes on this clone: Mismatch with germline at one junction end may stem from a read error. This CDR3 is CASRRLLDAAF. The CDR3 DNA reads as TGTGCCAGCAGAAGGCTTCTAGACGCCGCCTTC. The J gene is TRBJ2-7, the V gene TRBV2, with D hard to call. Looked up from germline, CDR1 is SNHLY and CDR2 is FYNNEI. The CDR3 is made up of 11 amino acids.